These 21 T cell receptor beta chains share one sample of origin, sequenced in a study of patients and donors after allogeneic stem cell transplantation. MiXCR, applied by TCRdb to the RT-PCR reads, yields one record per CDR3 protein. The sample shows 110,000 or so distinct CDR3 sequences, approximately 40% of them seen only once. Sequencing used blood, either unsorted or a sorted T cell fraction (not recorded which). The receptors derive from a human donor who was either an allogeneic HSCT recipient or a stem cell or donor lymphocyte infusion donor (not recorded which). It is not recorded whose cells these are; they may come from a transplant donor.

This clonotype was picked up a small number of times. The J gene is TRBJ2-3, the V gene TRBV12-3 or TRBV12-4; D gene ambiguous. V lost 6 bases to trimming and J lost 2 bases, with 6 bases between them. This CDR3 has 12 amino acids. CDR3: CASSKHTDTQYF. Written as DNA, the CDR3 is TGTGCCAGCAGCAAACACACAGATACGCAGTATTTT.

The chain combines TRBV27 with TRBJ1-6, with D perhaps matching TRBD1 (6 bases). Trimming removed 4 bases from V and 0 bases from J, with 19 bases in between. CDR3 size: 19 residues. The germline CDR1 and CDR2 sequences are MNHEY and SMNVEV (reference sequence). DNA for the CDR3: TGTGCCAGCAGTTCCTTTCCCCCAGGGGCCAGCTCCTATAATTCACCCCTCCACTTT. It specifies CASSSFPPGASSYNSPLHF.

The sample holds a few counts of this clonotype. The chain joins TRBV29-1 to TRBJ1-2, with D uncertain. The V gene's germline CDR1 is SQVTM and CDR2 ANQGSEA. CDR3 length: 12 residues. Trimming shortened V by 7 bases and J by 8 bases, and 17 bases separated the two germline ends. The CDR3 reads CSAKISQEGYTF. DNA for the CDR3: TGCAGCGCCAAAATATCCCAGGAGGGCTACACCTTC.

In its sample, this clonotype was seen many times. The V and J genes are TRBV6-5 and TRBJ1-1; TRBD1 matches 9 bases. Germline CDR1 MNHEY, CDR2 SVGAGI. V dropped 4 bases and J dropped 5; count of bases not matched to a gene: 5. CDR3 length equals 14 residues. The CDR3 DNA sequence: TGTGCCAGCAGTTCCCGGGACAGGGTGACTGAAGCTTTCTTT. It is translated as CASSSRDRVTEAFF.

The V and J genes are TRBV5-1 and TRBJ1-4, with a weak D call TRBD1 (6 bases). Trimming took 0 bases from V and 7 from J, leaving 13 bases between them. The CDR3 loop spans 15 amino acids. The germline V gene has CDR1 SGHRS and CDR2 YFSETQ. The CDR3 region is CASSLARDNGEKLFF. Written as DNA, the CDR3 is TGCGCCAGCAGCTTGGCACGGGACAATGGTGAAAAACTGTTTTTT.

This chain connects TRBV21-1 to TRBJ2-7; no DNA check was done on the table's D call, TRBD1. TRBV21-1 is described as a pseudogene. The CDR3 has 15 residues. For the CDR3, the DNA is TGTGCCAGCAGCAAACAGGGAGACAGGGGGTACGAGCAGTACTTC. Amino acid sequence: CASSKQGDRGYEQYF.

The chain employs TRBV6-6 and TRBJ1-5, with TRBD1 as a possible D gene (6 bases). The V end was cut by 4 bases, the J end by 4 bases, with 11 bases between. CDR3 length: 14 residues. CDR1 is MNHNY, CDR2 SVGAGI, per germline (reference sequence). The CDR3 DNA reads TGTGCCAGCAGTTGGGGTAGGGGGAATCAGCCCCAGCATTTT. Amino acid sequence: CASSWGRGNQPQHF.

The gene calls are TRBV27 and TRBJ2-1; 9 bases agree with TRBD1. This CDR3 is built from 13 residues. Losses at the gene ends were 6 bases for V and 9 bases for J; bases not matched to a gene: 6. Germline CDR1 is MNHEY and CDR2 is SMNVEV (reference sequence). The CDR3 reads CASRLQGAGEQFF. CDR3 in DNA: TGTGCCAGCAGGCTACAGGGGGCGGGTGAGCAGTTCTTC.

This clonotype was seen a few times. The genes are TRBV4-2 and TRBJ2-1; 8 bases are shared with TRBD2. The CDR3 has 14 amino acids. Germline trimming cut 6 bases from V and 0 bases from J; bases unmatched to any gene: 1. CDR1 and CDR2 (germline): LGHNA, YNFKEQ. CDR3 sequence reads: CASRLADSYNEQFF. In DNA, the CDR3 is TGTGCCAGCAGACTAGCGGACTCCTACAATGAGCAGTTCTTC.

CDR3 amino acids: CASSLLAGFTDTQYF. In nucleotides, the CDR3 is TGTGCCAGCAGCCTCCTCGCGGGGTTCACAGATACGCAGTATTTT. V is TRBV7-2 and J is TRBJ2-3; the D gene is possibly TRBD2 (6 bases). Germline V gene lookup returns CDR1 SGHTA and CDR2 FQGNSA. V lost 5 bases, J lost 2 bases, and 14 bases lay in between. CDR3 size: 15 residues.

The J gene is TRBJ1-1, the V gene TRBV6-2 or TRBV6-3; maybe TRBD1 (5 bases). V lost 0 bases, J lost 7 bases, and 12 bases lay in between. Germline loops: CDR1 MNHEY, CDR2 SVGEGT. The length of the CDR3 is 14 residues. The CDR3: CASSYSGGTDEAFF. The CDR3 region has the DNA TGTGCCAGCAGTTACTCGGGGGGGACGGATGAAGCTTTCTTT.

The gene calls are TRBV5-1 and TRBJ2-3; D is ambiguous. V was clipped by 0 bases and J by 5 bases, with 13 bases between them. The CDR3 totals 15 residues. From germline, CDR1 is SGHRS and CDR2 YFSETQ. CDR3 bases: TGCGCCAGCAGCTTGGACCCCGTCGGCCTAGATACGCAGTATTTT. Amino acids: CASSLDPVGLDTQYF.

The table lists this clonotype with many counts. The chain carries TRBV7-9 and TRBJ1-1; TRBD1 matches 8 bases. The CDR3 runs 16 residues. V lost 5 bases, J lost 0 bases, and 8 bases stayed unmatched. From germline, CDR1 is SEHNR and CDR2 FQNEAQ (reference sequence). Here the CDR3 reads CASSPPGDRLNTEAFF. The CDR3 DNA reads TGTGCCAGCAGCCCCCCAGGGGACAGGTTGAACACTGAAGCTTTCTTT.

V and J are TRBV5-1 and TRBJ2-7; maybe TRBD2 (6 bases). The CDR3 is 13 residues long. The V gene lost 5 bases and the J gene lost 3 bases, with 12 bases spanning the gap. Germline CDR1 SGHRS, CDR2 YFSETQ. CDR3 residues: CASRPGLLYEQYF. The CDR3 DNA sequence: TGCGCCAGCAGGCCGGGACTCCTCTACGAGCAGTACTTC. Variable domain in full (rest from reference TRBV5-1 and TRBJ2-7): KAGVTQTPRYLIKTRGQQVTLSCSPISGHRSVSWYQQTPGQGLQFLFEYFSETQRNKGNFPGRFSGRQFSNSRSEMNVSTLELGDSALYLCASRPGLLYEQYFGPGTRLTVT.

This clonotype was found once. The chain combines TRBV4-2 with TRBJ1-2; 8 nucleotides align to TRBD1. The junction had 15 bases not matched to a gene; V was cut back by 4 bases and J by 8 bases. This CDR3 comprises 16 residues. Germline V gene lookup returns CDR1 LGHNA and CDR2 YNFKEQ. CDR3 bases: TGTGCCAGCAGCCCTCACCCCAGGGGGCCACGCGGAGGCTACACCTTC. It yields the protein CASSPHPRGPRGGYTF.

The chain uses TRBV2 and TRBJ1-1, with D tentatively TRBD1 (5 bases). CDR1 and CDR2 (germline): SNHLY, FYNNEI. V lost 3 bases and J 0 bases, leaving 11 bases between the germline ends. The CDR3 spans 15 residues. CDR3 loop: CASSDLGGVNTEAFF. DNA of the CDR3: TGTGCCAGCAGTGATTTGGGGGGGGTGAACACTGAAGCTTTCTTT. Variable domain in full (rest from reference TRBV2 and TRBJ1-1): EPEVTQTPSHQVTQMGQEVILRCVPISNHLYFYWYRQILGQKVEFLVSFYNNEISEKSEIFDDQFSVERPDGSNFTLKIRSTKLEDSAMYFCASSDLGGVNTEAFFGQGTRLTVV.

This chain uses TRBV7-2 with TRBJ1-5, with D unresolved. Trimming stripped 6 bases from V and 3 bases from J, with 12 bases between. The CDR3 runs to 14 residues. Germline CDR1 SGHTA, CDR2 FQGNSA. CDR3 nucleotides: TGTGCCAGCAGTTTTGGGCGGCACAATCAGCCCCAGCATTTT. This gives the protein CASSFGRHNQPQHF.

This clonotype was detected ten times or more. The chain joins TRBV5-1 to TRBJ1-5; 7 nucleotides agree with TRBD1. This CDR3 is 15 amino acids long. The trim removed 4 bases at V and 4 bases at J, leaving 8 bases unmatched. Germline V CDR1 and CDR2: SGHRS, YFSETQ. CDR3 amino acids: CASSATGTENQPQHF. CDR3 DNA sequence: TGCGCCAGCAGCGCTACCGGGACAGAGAATCAGCCCCAGCATTTT.

This chain joins TRBV7-2 and TRBJ2-3; a possible D gene is TRBD1 (5 bases). Trimming removed 2 bases at V and 4 bases at J, with 19 bases between. The CDR3 spans 17 residues. Germline loops: CDR1 SGHTA, CDR2 FQGNSA. CDR3 coding DNA: TGTGCCAGCAGCTTATTGTGGTTCGGCAGGGCCCCAGATACGCAGTATTTT. Translating gives CASSLLWFGRAPDTQYF. The full variable domain, completed using reference TRBV7-2 and TRBJ2-3, is GAGVSQSPSNKVTEKGKDVELRCDPISGHTALYWYRQSLGQGLEFLIYFQGNSAPDKSGLPSDRFSAERTGGSVSTLTIQRTQQEDSAVYLCASSLLWFGRAPDTQYFGPGTRLTVL.

The rearrangement uses TRBV9 and TRBJ1-1; no definite D call. The CDR3 spans 14 residues. CDR1 is SGDLS, CDR2 YYNGEE, per germline. Deletions cut 4 bases from V and 2 bases from J, with 12 bases between. CDR3 residues: CASSPRSGNTEAFF. The CDR3 coding sequence is TGTGCCAGCAGCCCCCGGAGTGGTAACACTGAAGCTTTCTTT.

This clonotype was observed a handful of times. This sequence joins TRBV24-1 and TRBJ1-2; the D is unclear. This CDR3 is 11 amino acids long. Trimming left V 2 bases short and J 4 bases short, with 1 base between. Germline assignment: CDR1 KGHDR and CDR2 SFDVKD. In DNA, the CDR3 is TGTGCCACCAGTGATTCCTATGGCTACACCTTC. It is translated as CATSDSYGYTF.